A selection of T cell receptor beta chains follows, all from one sample in a study of T cell changes during pregnancy in multiple sclerosis. Assay used: immunoSEQ multiplex PCR; TCRdb lists only in-frame clones, some missing. The sample comprises 57,000 or so clones, approximately 91% of which are singletons, and about 1.5% rests with the top ten. Sample: peripheral blood, taken in the second trimester of pregnancy. Every receptor here comes from a female donor with multiple sclerosis, enrolled in a pregnancy study. Each CDR3 is given with its conserved first and last residue. D genes are given only for firm matches. Only part of the rows carry a size: once, few, many, or a class if the clone is expanded.

clone size | J gene | CDR3 length | D gene | V gene | CDR3 DNA | CDR3 protein
. | TRBJ1-2 | 16 | TRBD1 | TRBV10-3 | TGTGCCATCAGTGATTCTGTAAACAGGGGGCAGAATGGCTACACCTTC | CAISDSVNRGQNGYTF
once | TRBJ2-7 | 15 | TRBD2 | TRBV18 | TGTGCCAGCTCACCACCTAGCGGGGGATCCTACGAGCAGTACTTC | CASSPPSGGSYEQYF
. | TRBJ2-3 | 13 | . | TRBV4-3 | TGCGCCAGCAGCCAAGTCGCTGGCGATACGCAGTATTTT | CASSQVAGDTQYF
. | TRBJ1-2 | 15 | . | TRBV9 | TGTGCCAGCAGCCTCGGACAGAGTAGAGCTTATGGCTACACCTTC | CASSLGQSRAYGYTF
. | TRBJ1-2 | 13 | TRBD1 | TRBV10-2 | TGCGCCAGCTCGACAGGGATAAACTATGGCTACACCTTC | CASSTGINYGYTF
. | TRBJ1-2 | 13 | . | TRBV18 | TGTGCCAGCTCACCTGGGGAGGGCTATGGCTACACCTTC | CASSPGEGYGYTF
. | TRBJ2-5 | 14 | . | TRBV18 | TGTGCCAGCCGCACTAACGGAGACCCAGAGACCCAGTACTTC | CASRTNGDPETQYF
. | TRBJ2-7 | 13 | . | TRBV5-1 | TGCGCCAGCAGCGCCGCAGGGAACTACGAGCAGTACTTC | CASSAAGNYEQYF
. | TRBJ1-1 | 12 | . | TRBV30 | TGTGCCTGGAGTCCCCCAAACACTGAAGCTTTCTTT | CAWSPPNTEAFF
. | TRBJ1-1 | 14 | . | TRBV2 | TGTGCCAGCAGTTACTACGTTGTGAACACTGAAGCTTTCTTT | CASSYYVVNTEAFF
. | TRBJ2-3 | 17 | . | TRBV7-9 | TGTGCCAGCAGCCCCAGAGCCCAGGGGCCCCGCACAGATACGCAGTATTTT | CASSPRAQGPRTDTQYF
. | TRBJ2-6 | 20 | TRBD1 | TRBV19 | TGTGCCAGTAGTACCGGCCGACAGGGGGCCTGGAGCTCTGGGGCCAACGTCCTGACTTTC | CASSTGRQGAWSSGANVLTF
. | TRBJ2-7 | 15 | TRBD2 | TRBV5-4 | TGTGCCAGCAGCTTGGAAAGCGGGGATCGTTACGAGCAGTACTTC | CASSLESGDRYEQYF
. | TRBJ2-7 | 15 | TRBD1 | TRBV18 | TGTGCCAGCTCACAACAGGGGGACAGTACCTACGAGCAGTACTTC | CASSQQGDSTYEQYF
. | TRBJ2-3 | 17 | . | TRBV11-2 | TGTGCCAGCAGCTTCCATTTCGGGGGGCGCGGTGGAGATACGCAGTATTTT | CASSFHFGGRGGDTQYF
. | TRBJ1-6 | 17 | TRBD1 | TRBV19 | TGTGCCAGTAGCCAAAGGGGGCCGAGCTCCTATAATTCACCCCTCCACTTT | CASSQRGPSSYNSPLHF
. | TRBJ1-5 | 13 | . | TRBV30 | TGTGCCTGGAGTGTACGCCGGGATCAGCCCCAGCATTTT | CAWSVRRDQPQHF
once | TRBJ2-7 | 15 | . | TRBV5-1 | TGCGCCAGCAGCTCCCGACAGCCAGGAGCCTACGAGCAGTACTTC | CASSSRQPGAYEQYF
medium-sized | TRBJ1-1 | 16 | . | TRBV4-1 | TGCGCCAGCAGCCAAGCCCCGGCTTCGGGGAACACTGAAGCTTTCTTT | CASSQAPASGNTEAFF
. | TRBJ1-6 | 13 | . | TRBV27 | TGTGCCAGCAGTTTTGTAGGAGATTCACCCCTCCACTTT | CASSFVGDSPLHF
. | TRBJ2-6 | 15 | . | TRBV2 | TGTGCCAGCAGTGAACAGGTCGCTGGGGCCAACGTCCTGACTTTC | CASSEQVAGANVLTF
. | TRBJ2-1 | 15 | TRBD1 | TRBV5-4 | TGTGCCAGCAGCTTGCCGGGACAGGCCAACAATGAGCAGTTCTTC | CASSLPGQANNEQFF
. | TRBJ2-3 | 15 | TRBD2 | TRBV9 | TGTGCCAGCAGCGCCCTAGCGGGGACCGCAAATACGCAGTATTTT | CASSALAGTANTQYF
. | TRBJ1-1 | 15 | . | TRBV6-5 | TGTGCCAGCAGTTATAGGCCGGGAGGGGACACTGAAGCTTTCTTT | CASSYRPGGDTEAFF
. | TRBJ1-2 | 16 | . | TRBV21-1 | TGTGCCAGCAGCAAATCCAACAGGGGGCTAAGGGATGGCTACACCTTC | CASSKSNRGLRDGYTF
. | TRBJ1-1 | 11 | . | TRBV6-5 | TGTGCCAGCAGCGCAGGGACTGAAGCTTTCTTT | CASSAGTEAFF
. | TRBJ1-1 | 13 | . | TRBV30 | TGTGCCTGGAAACGAAACACCGGGGCTGAAGCTTTCTTT | CAWKRNTGAEAFF
. | TRBJ1-6 | 17 | . | TRBV5-6 | TGTGCCAGCAGCTCATATTCCGTGGACAGAAAAAATTCACCCCTCCACTTT | CASSSYSVDRKNSPLHF
. | TRBJ1-2 | 13 | TRBD1 | TRBV2 | TGTGCCAGCAGAGACCTCCGGGACAGAGGCTACACCTTC | CASRDLRDRGYTF
. | TRBJ1-2 | 12 | TRBD1 | TRBV5-4 | TGTGCCAGCAGCTTCACAGGGGGAGGCTACACCTTC | CASSFTGGGYTF
. | TRBJ2-3 | 19 | TRBD2 | TRBV19 | TGTGCCAGTAGTATAACAGGGACTAGCGGGGGGGCTAGCACAGATACGCAGTATTTT | CASSITGTSGGASTDTQYF
. | TRBJ1-1 | 16 | . | TRBV5-1 | TGCGCCAGCAGCACCAACCCCATGGGGGGGGCTACTGAAGCTTTCTTT | CASSTNPMGGATEAFF
. | TRBJ2-5 | 14 | . | TRBV25-1 | TGTGCCAGCAGTGAAAGGGGGAGTTTGAAGACCCAGTACTTC | CASSERGSLKTQYF
. | TRBJ2-7 | 13 | . | TRBV5-1 | TGCGCCAGCAGCCCTCCGGGTTCCTACGAGCAGTACTTC | CASSPPGSYEQYF
once | TRBJ1-1 | 17 | . | TRBV5-6 | TGTGCCAGCAGCTTGGATCTGAGGGGGATTCTGAACACTGAAGCTTTCTTT | CASSLDLRGILNTEAFF
. | TRBJ2-2 | 14 | . | TRBV6-1 | TGTGCCAGCAGTGGACTGTCTGACACCGGGGAGCTGTTTTTT | CASSGLSDTGELFF
. | TRBJ2-5 | 15 | . | TRBV19 | TGTGCCAGTAGTATCCTGGCGGGGGCCCAAGAGACCCAGTACTTC | CASSILAGAQETQYF
. | TRBJ2-7 | 20 | TRBD2 | TRBV27 | TGTGCCAGCAGTCGCCGCTCAAGGGGGATGGGACTAGCGGGTTACTACGAGCAGTACTTC | CASSRRSRGMGLAGYYEQYF
. | TRBJ1-4 | 14 | . | TRBV5-6 | TGTGCCAGCAGCTTATCCAGGGGAGAGGAAAAACTGTTTTTT | CASSLSRGEEKLFF
once | TRBJ1-2 | 14 | TRBD1 | TRBV5-6 | TGTGCCAGCAGTTTGGGACAGACCCTTTATGGCTACACCTTC | CASSLGQTLYGYTF
. | TRBJ2-7 | 12 | TRBD2 | TRBV5-1 | TGCGCCAGCAGCGCGCCGGGAGGGGAGCAGTACTTC | CASSAPGGEQYF
. | TRBJ2-1 | 15 | . | TRBV7-2 | TGTGCCAGCAGCTTAGTAGCGGACTCCTACAATGAGCAGTTCTTC | CASSLVADSYNEQFF